One sample yielded the 28 T cell receptor beta chains listed below, sequenced in a study of blood T cell repertoires in COVID-19. The assay was immunoSEQ multiplex PCR, and TCRdb's table has in-frame clones only and misses some. The repertoire holds 150,000 or so clones, with 75% to 85% as singletons. Sequenced input: PBMCs or T cells enriched from blood (not recorded which). These receptors all stem from a man aged 50 to 60 who had recovered from COVID-19.

V is TRBV7-9 and J is TRBJ2-5; D might be TRBD1 (5 bases). The CDR3 length is 16 residues. From germline, CDR1 is SEHNR and CDR2 FQNEAQ (reference sequence). V was shortened by 3 bases and J by 3 bases, with 17 bases between the two germline ends. CDR3 DNA: TGTGCCAGCAGCTTCCGGTCAGGGCGCACCAAAGAGACCCAGTACTTC. Protein sequence: CASSFRSGRTKETQYF.

V is TRBV5-1 and J is TRBJ1-4; 9 nucleotides agree with TRBD1. The V segment lost 4 bases and the J segment 8 bases; nucleotides outside the gene matches: 9. Germline CDR1 reads SGHRS; CDR2 reads YFSETQ. The length of the CDR3 is 15 residues. The CDR3 DNA reads as TGCGCCAGCAGCGAACTAGGGACAGGGAAAGAAAAACTGTTTTTT. Protein sequence: CASSELGTGKEKLFF.

Concerning this clone itself: At one of its ends the junction is not consistent with the germline gene, which may arise from a read error. This chain joins TRBV7-2 and TRBJ1-1; TRBD1 matches 8 bases. In germline, CDR1 is SGHTA, CDR2 FQGNSA. This CDR3 spans 13 amino acids. This chain's CDR3 is CASSPQTGQGYNF. The DNA for the CDR3 is TGTGCCAGCAGCCCGCAAACCGGACAGGGTTACAACTTT.

With respect to this clone: The same CDR3 arises from other DNA sequences in this sample as well. The V and J genes are TRBV28 and TRBJ2-6, with 8 bases aligning to TRBD1. Germline V gives CDR1 MDHEN, CDR2 SYDVKM. This CDR3 is built from 18 residues. V lost 1 base and J lost 0; bases outside the gene matches: 5. The CDR3 DNA reads as TGTGCCAGCAGTTTATTTGGACAGGGTTCCTCTGGGGCCAACGTCCTGACTTTC. Residues: CASSLFGQGSSGANVLTF.

This chain links TRBV28 with TRBJ2-1; the D gene is possibly TRBD1 (6 bases). The CDR3 contains 15 residues. The V end lost 6 bases, the J end lost 1 base, and 13 bases lay between the germline ends. Per the germline V gene, CDR1 is MDHEN and CDR2 is SYDVKM. As DNA, the CDR3 is TGTGCCAGCAGCAAGCAGGGGCCGTCCTACAATGAGCAGTTCTTC. Translated, it gives CASSKQGPSYNEQFF. The full variable domain, completed using reference TRBV28 and TRBJ2-1, is DVKVTQSSRYLVKRTGEKVFLECVQDMDHENMFWYRQDPGLGLRLIYFSYDVKMKEKGDIPEGYSVSREKKERFSLILESASTNQTSMYLCASSKQGPSYNEQFFGPGTRLTVL.

V is TRBV6-5 and J is TRBJ1-5; D unclear. The CDR3 is made up of 13 amino acids. The V gene lost 11 bases and the J gene lost 1 base, with 12 bases spanning the gap. The germline gives CDR1 MNHEY, CDR2 SVGAGI. CDR3 loop: CASGSGSNQPQHF. The DNA for the CDR3 is TGTGCCTCAGGTAGCGGCAGCAATCAGCCCCAGCATTTT.

This clone was detected only a few times. The rearrangement uses TRBV6-5 and TRBJ1-6; 9 bases map to TRBD1. The J segment lost 7 bases and the V segment lost 5 bases, leaving 3 bases of the junction unmatched. CDR1 is MNHEY, CDR2 SVGAGI, per germline. The CDR3 is 14 amino acids. As DNA, the CDR3 is TGTGCCAGCAGTCCCGACAGGGGGAATTCACCCCTCCACTTT. Protein product: CASSPDRGNSPLHF.

The chain has TRBV29-1 and TRBJ2-5; TRBD1 is a possible D gene (6 bases). The CDR3 totals 14 residues. The germline V gene encodes CDR1 SQVTM and CDR2 ANQGSEA. Trimming took 4 bases from V and 5 from J, leaving 17 bases between them. The CDR3 protein is CSVAPGVFRETQYF. DNA of the CDR3: TGCAGCGTTGCCCCAGGGGTCTTCAGGGAGACCCAGTACTTC. Using reference TRBV29-1 and TRBJ2-5 for the parts outside the CDR3, the full variable domain is SAVISQKPSRDICQRGTSLTIQCQVDSQVTMMFWYRQQPGQSLTLIATANQGSEATYESGFVIDKFPISRPNLTFSTLTVSNMSPEDSSIYLCSVAPGVFRETQYFGPGTRLLVL.

Details on this clone: The same CDR3 also results from other DNA sequences found in this sample. This chain uses TRBV29-1 with TRBJ1-1; TRBD1 aligns across 8 bases. The CDR3 runs to 12 residues. Germline V gene lookup returns CDR1 SQVTM and CDR2 ANQGSEA. V was pared by 7 bases and J by 2 bases, with 3 bases of the junction left unmatched. The CDR3, as DNA: TGCAGCGCCGACAGGGGAAACACTGAAGCTTTCTTT. Protein: CSADRGNTEAFF.

The rearrangement links TRBV18 to TRBJ1-1; no firm D call. Germline lookup yields CDR1 KGHSH and CDR2 LQKENI. CDR3 length equals 12 residues. Trimming took 3 bases from V and 1 from J, leaving 3 bases between them. The CDR3 nucleotides are TGTGCCAGCTCACCGGCGAACACTGAAGCTTTCTTT. Encoded protein: CASSPANTEAFF. Filled out from reference TRBV18 and TRBJ1-1, the complete variable domain reads NAGVMQNPRHLVRRRGQEARLRCSPMKGHSHVYWYRQLPEEGLKFMVYLQKENIIDESGMPKERFSAEFPKEGPSILRIQQVVRGDSAAYFCASSPANTEAFFGQGTRLTVV.

The chain carries TRBV18 and TRBJ1-5, with a possible D match to TRBD1 (6 bases). The V and J ends lost 0 bases and 7 bases respectively, with 13 bases between them. This CDR3 is 15 amino acids long. Germline loops: CDR1 KGHSH, CDR2 LQKENI. CDR3 coding DNA: TGTGCCAGCTCACCACCGGGGGGGGCCGGGCAGCCCCAGCATTTT. Translation: CASSPPGGAGQPQHF.

Regarding this clone: Different DNA sequences within this sample yield the same CDR3. The chain carries TRBV10-1 and TRBJ1-1; D is ambiguous. The CDR3 is 12 residues long. Trimming took 4 bases from V and 5 from J, leaving 8 bases between them. The germline V gene encodes CDR1 WNHNN and CDR2 SYGVQD (reference sequence). The CDR3 here is CASSGDTTEAFF. CDR3 sequence (DNA): TGCGCCAGCAGTGGTGACACGACTGAAGCTTTCTTT.

V gene TRBV5-4 combines with J gene TRBJ2-3; 9 bases are shared with TRBD2. The CDR3 sequence is 16 residues long. Germline V gene lookup returns CDR1 SGHNT and CDR2 YYREEE (reference sequence). With V trimmed by 0 bases and J by 0 bases, 2 bases remained unmatched. The CDR3 nucleotides read TGTGCCAGCAGCTTGGGGCTAGCGGGGAGCACAGATACGCAGTATTTT. Its protein is CASSLGLAGSTDTQYF.

This clone was observed a few times. The chain has TRBV4-2 and TRBJ1-5; 7 positions agree with TRBD1. CDR1 is LGHNA and CDR2 is YNFKEQ in the germline V gene. The CDR3 spans 16 residues. The V gene end was trimmed by 4 bases and the J gene end by 0 bases; junction bases not matched to a gene: 6. CDR3 in amino acids: CASSRGQDYSNQPQHF. The CDR3 region has the DNA TGTGCCAGCAGCCGAGGACAGGACTATAGCAATCAGCCCCAGCATTTT.

The chain employs TRBV3-1 (or the pseudogene TRBV3-2) and TRBJ1-6; a weak D match, TRBD1 (5 bases). With 0 bases removed from V and 8 bases from J, the gap between germline ends came to 20 bases. In germline, CDR1 is LGHDT, CDR2 YNNKEL (reference sequence). The CDR3 is 18 amino acids. The CDR3 region is CASSQDRLAGGNYSPLHF. CDR3 sequence (DNA): TGTGCCAGCAGCCAAGATCGCCTCGCGGGGGGAAACTATTCACCCCTCCACTTT.

The V and J genes are TRBV7-8 and TRBJ2-6; TRBD2 matches 15 bases. Germline lookup yields CDR1 SGHVS and CDR2 FQNEAQ. V lost 5 bases to trimming and J lost 4 bases; unmatched junction nucleotides: 9. This CDR3 region has 19 residues. The DNA for the CDR3 is TGTGCCAGCAGCGTAGGGACTAGCGGGGGGCTTACCGGGGCCAACGTCCTGACTTTC. It encodes CASSVGTSGGLTGANVLTF. Using reference TRBV7-8 and TRBJ2-6 for the parts outside the CDR3, the full variable domain is GAGVSQSPRYKVAKRGQDVALRCDPISGHVSLFWYQQALGQGPEFLTYFQNEAQLDKSGLPSDRFFAERPEGSVSTLKIQRTQQEDSAVYLCASSVGTSGGLTGANVLTFGAGSRLTVL.

The J gene is TRBJ1-4, the V gene TRBV19, with 7 positions matching TRBD1. The CDR3 consists of 14 residues. Losses at the gene ends were 7 bases for V and 0 bases for J; bases not matched to a gene: 2. Per the germline V gene, CDR1 is LNHDA and CDR2 is SQIVND (reference sequence). CDR3 loop: CASIGQATNEKLFF. The DNA of the CDR3 is TGTGCCAGTATCGGACAGGCAACTAATGAAAAACTGTTTTTT.

This clone has just a few counts. The chain combines TRBV2 with TRBJ2-1; 11 positions agree with TRBD2. The length of the CDR3 is 15 residues. Germline assignment: CDR1 SNHLY and CDR2 FYNNEI. Trimming at V came to 8 bases and at J to 9 bases, leaving 12 bases not matched to a gene. The CDR3, as DNA: TGTGCCAGCTTTCCCCCGGGACTAGCGGTAGTTGAGCAGTTCTTC. Encoded protein: CASFPPGLAVVEQFF.

The rearrangement uses TRBV5-8 and TRBJ1-1; D unclear. Per the germline V gene, CDR1 is SGHTS and CDR2 is YDEGEE. V was pared by 4 bases and J by 0 bases, with 10 bases between. The CDR3 runs 14 residues. This CDR3 reads CASSTFTVNTEAFF. CDR3 DNA sequence: TGTGCCAGCAGCACCTTTACAGTGAACACTGAAGCTTTCTTT.

V gene TRBV29-1 combines with J gene TRBJ2-1; a weak D match, TRBD1 (8 bases). V was cut by 3 bases and J by 3 bases, with 15 bases left in between. CDR1 is SQVTM, CDR2 ANQGSEA, per germline. The CDR3 has 15 amino acids. The CDR3 sequence is CSVDPTGGGYNEQFF. The CDR3 bases are TGCAGCGTTGACCCCACAGGGGGGGGCTACAATGAGCAGTTCTTC.

This rearrangement joins TRBV7-9 to TRBJ1-2; 8 bases match TRBD1. J lost 2 bases, V lost 4 bases, and 0 bases had no gene match. From germline, CDR1 is SEHNR and CDR2 FQNEAQ (reference sequence). This CDR3 is built from 13 residues. CDR3 in amino acids: CASSWTGNYGYTF. The CDR3 DNA sequence: TGTGCCAGCAGCTGGACAGGGAACTATGGCTACACCTTC.

This clone was seen a handful of times. The chain has TRBV5-1 and TRBJ2-2, with D possibly being TRBD1 (5 bases). Germline V gene sequence: CDR1 SGHRS, CDR2 YFSETQ. With 0 bases removed from V and 1 base from J, the gap between germline ends came to 7 bases. The CDR3 consists of 15 residues. As DNA, the CDR3 is TGCGCCAGCAGCTTGGGGACACTGAACACCGGGGAGCTGTTTTTT. Translation gives CASSLGTLNTGELFF.

The V gene is TRBV4-2, the J gene TRBJ2-2; TRBD2 is a possible D gene (7 bases). Germline V gene lookup returns CDR1 LGHNA and CDR2 YNFKEQ. Trimming stripped 5 bases from V and 6 bases from J, with 16 bases between. The CDR3 loop spans 15 amino acids. CDR3 protein: CASSLGGASPGELFF. In nucleotides, the CDR3 is TGTGCCAGCAGCTTAGGGGGGGCCTCTCCCGGGGAGCTGTTTTTT.

As to this clone: One end of the junction fails to match germline, which may point to a read error. The rearrangement links TRBV28 to TRBJ2-1, with a tentative D call TRBD2 (5 bases). Per the germline V gene, CDR1 is MDHEN and CDR2 is SYDVKM. CDR3 length equals 14 residues. CDR3 loop: CANSTLREGDEQFF. The CDR3 DNA follows: TGTGCCAACAGTACTCTGAGAGAGGGCGATGAGCAGTTCTTC.

J is TRBJ1-4 and V is TRBV5-1, with 8 bases matching TRBD1. V shed 2 bases, J shed 4 bases, and the junction held 4 bases outside the gene matches. The CDR3 extends over 15 amino acids. Germline values: CDR1 SGHRS, CDR2 YFSETQ. The CDR3 DNA is TGCGCCAGCAGCTTTACAGGGGGGGATAATGAAAAACTGTTTTTT. It translates to CASSFTGGDNEKLFF.

The chain combines TRBV27 with TRBJ1-1; no clear D. CDR3 length: 14 amino acids. Germline V gene lookup returns CDR1 MNHEY and CDR2 SMNVEV (reference sequence). V was pared by 0 bases and J by 1 base, with 6 bases between. The CDR3 DNA reads as TGTGCCAGCAGTTTATCGAGTTGGAACACTGAAGCTTTCTTT. Translated, it gives CASSLSSWNTEAFF.

The chain employs TRBV7-9 and TRBJ2-2; D may be TRBD1 (6 bases). Trimming took 5 bases from V and 3 from J, leaving 13 bases between them. CDR1 is SEHNR and CDR2 is FQNEAQ in the germline V gene (reference sequence). CDR3 size: 15 residues. The CDR3 bases are TGTGCCAGCAGCCCCGGGACATATTACACCGGGGAGCTGTTTTTT. Translation gives CASSPGTYYTGELFF.

The chain carries TRBV21-1 and TRBJ2-4; TRBD2, as called in the table, went unchecked against the DNA. TRBV21-1 is shown as a pseudogene. There are 18 residues in the CDR3. The CDR3 sequence is CASRRRWLAGGGGNIQYF. The CDR3 nucleotides are TGTGCCAGCAGACGTAGGTGGCTAGCGGGGGGCGGGGGAAACATTCAGTACTTC.